This passage covers 8 T cell receptor beta chains from one sample sequenced in a study of a mutant IDH1 vaccine in newly diagnosed glioma. For these TCRs, the target antigens are not known. The repertoire was sequenced with immunoSEQ multiplex PCR; TCRdb's copy has only in-frame clones and lacks some. The table includes about 37,000 clones, roughly 80% detected once. Regarding time point: week 5, during vaccination. A single vaccine dose contained 300 ug of mutant IDH1 20-mer peptide, and topical imiquimod was used with it. Source: PBMCs, taken from a glioma patient whose treatment included an IDH1 peptide vaccine. These TCRs come from a man aged 25 to 40 with glioma.

CDR3 DNA: TGCAGCGTTACCCCTAGCGGAGCGCGTGAAGAGCAGTACTTC. It codes for CSVTPSGAREEQYF. The chain is built from TRBV29-1 and TRBJ2-7, with 7 bases aligning to TRBD2. Germline CDR1 and CDR2: SQVTM and ANQGSEA. The CDR3 covers 14 residues. V trimming: 5 bases; J trimming: 7 bases; junction bases outside the gene matches: 14.

Here the CDR3 DNA reads TGTGCCTGGAGTAGGACAGAGTACAATGAGCAGTTCTTC. Translation: CAWSRTEYNEQFF. The chain combines TRBV30 with TRBJ2-1; a possible D gene is TRBD1 (6 bases). V was shortened by 2 bases and J by 4 bases, with 9 bases between the two germline ends. The CDR3 is 13 residues long. Germline CDR1 is GTSNPN and CDR2 is SVGIG (reference sequence).

The chain has TRBV7-2 and TRBJ1-4; 7 bases are a match to TRBD1. Germline CDR1 reads SGHTA; CDR2 reads FQGNSA. V trimming: 5 bases; J trimming: 0 bases; junction bases outside the gene matches: 15. This CDR3 region has 19 residues. The CDR3 sequence is CASSLHSTGWESTNEKLFF. In nucleotides, the CDR3 is TGTGCCAGCAGCCTCCACTCGACAGGGTGGGAGTCAACTAATGAAAAACTGTTTTTT.

This clone has just one count. The chain has TRBV30 and TRBJ2-7, with TRBD1 identical over 7 bases. CDR3 size: 13 residues. Unmatched junction bases numbered 8, after V lost 5 bases and J lost 4 bases. Germline CDR1 reads GTSNPN; CDR2 reads SVGIG (reference sequence). The CDR3 protein is CAWGEKDRYEQYF. CDR3 bases: TGTGCCTGGGGCGAAAAGGACAGGTACGAGCAGTACTTC.

This chain links TRBV14 with TRBJ1-2; TRBD1 might be the D (6 bases). This CDR3 has 13 residues. Germline V gene sequence: CDR1 SGHDN, CDR2 FVKESK. Deletions cut 5 bases from V and 5 bases from J, with 12 bases between. CDR3 protein: CASSATGYYGYTF. The CDR3 DNA reads as TGTGCCAGCAGCGCAACAGGGTATTATGGCTACACCTTC.

The chain joins TRBV6-1 to TRBJ1-2; 7 bases agree with TRBD1. The CDR3 spans 15 residues. CDR1 MNHNS and CDR2 SASEGT come from the germline V gene. Trimming at V came to 1 base and at J to 8 bases, leaving 10 bases not matched to a gene. CDR3: CASSEGTGDFRGYTF. The CDR3 DNA reads TGTGCCAGCAGTGAAGGAACAGGGGATTTCAGGGGCTACACCTTC.

The CDR3 coding sequence is TGTGCCAGCAGGCCAAGCAGGAACACCGGGGAGCTGTTTTTT. Its translation: CASRPSRNTGELFF. This rearrangement joins TRBV6-5 to TRBJ2-2; D is unclear. This CDR3 spans 14 amino acids. Germline V gene sequence: CDR1 MNHEY, CDR2 SVGAGI. Between the trimmed V and J ends, which lost 6 bases and 1 base, there was a span of 9 bases.

The gene calls are TRBV5-1 and TRBJ2-2; D is possibly TRBD1 (6 bases). This CDR3 comprises 14 residues. CDR1 is SGHRS, CDR2 YFSETQ, per germline. Between the trimmed V and J ends, which lost 6 bases and 2 bases, there was a span of 11 bases. The CDR3 reads CASKRTANTGELFF. DNA of the CDR3: TGCGCCAGCAAAAGGACAGCCAACACCGGGGAGCTGTTTTTT.